This TCR beta chain was sequenced during a study of shared clonotypes between healthy human individuals. Trimming stripped 7 bases from V and 2 bases from J, with 22 bases between. Germline V CDR1 and CDR2: MDHEN, SYDVKM. The CDR3 extends over 17 amino acids. CD8 cells classed as naive were CD45RO-negative and positively selected for CCR7, excluding terminally differentiated effector memory CD45RA+ cells. This clone was detected only once. TCRdb's copy holds only in-frame clones and misses some; the assay was immunoSEQ multiplex PCR. The sample holds about 2 million clones, about 95% seen once. The chain joins TRBV28 to TRBJ2-3; possibly TRBD2 for D (5 bases). Sequences were obtained from naive CD8+ T cells sorted from blood. The source is a man between 18 and 29 years old in good health. The CDR3 loop is CASKRRYAPGITDTQYF. The CDR3 DNA reads as TGTGCCAGCAAGCGGAGATATGCCCCCGGAATCACAGATACGCAGTATTTT.